The 3 T cell receptor beta chains reported below all come from one sample, sequenced in a study of tumor-infiltrating lymphocytes in primary liver carcinoma. With around 520 ng total RNA as template and a constant-region primer, TCR beta cDNA was made. Generation of the TCR beta libraries relied on three nested multiplex PCR rounds using slightly modified ARM-PCR. The opening two PCR rounds, approximately 10 cycles each, paired TRBV1-TRBV30 forward primers with a C-beta reverse primer. MiXCR was run by TCRdb on the multiplex PCR reads, yielding one entry per CDR3 protein. The sample yields 300,000 to 350,000 distinct CDR3 sequences, less than 65% seen once. Germline DNA was extracted alongside blood RNA, which was obtained from unsorted whole blood. Sequenced material: peripheral blood. The receptors here all came from a man in his forties with primary liver carcinoma and hepatitis B virus infection.

This clonotype was seen at least ten times. The chain employs TRBV11-2 and TRBJ1-5; 11 bases are a match to TRBD1. CDR3 length: 14 amino acids. V was pared by 5 bases and J by 6 bases, with 3 bases of the junction left unmatched. Germline V gene data show CDR1 as SGHAT and CDR2 as FQNNGV. CDR3 residues: CASSVGTGGQPQHF. Written as DNA, the CDR3 is TGTGCCAGCAGCGTCGGGACAGGGGGTCAGCCCCAGCATTTT.

As for this clonotype: Its ends do not fully match the called genes, so a read error is possible. The chain joins TRBV5-1 to TRBJ1-1, with 11 nucleotides matching TRBD1. Germline CDR1 SGHRS, CDR2 YFSETQ. The CDR3 totals 14 residues. The CDR3 DNA sequence: TGTGCCAGCAGCGACGGACAGGGGGCATCTGAAGCTTTCTTT. Its protein product is CASSDGQGASEAFF.

In this sample, this clonotype turned up a few times. J is TRBJ1-1 and V is TRBV10-3; D might be TRBD1 (5 bases). Trimming took off 4 bases at V and 3 bases at J, with 15 bases between the two ends. There are 15 residues in the CDR3. CDR1 and CDR2 (germline): ENHRY, SYGVKD. For the CDR3, the DNA is TGTGCCATCAGTGGGTCCCGGGGGGGGGACACTGAAGCTTTCTTT. Protein: CAISGSRGGDTEAFF.